This TCR beta chain was found in a study of cytomegalovirus exposure and HLA in healthy donors. This clone occurred a few times. As yet, its antigen is unknown. Trimming left V 4 bases short and J 4 bases short, with 11 bases between. The CDR3 is 14 residues long. Germline V gene sequence: CDR1 SGHTA, CDR2 FQGNSA. Findings of the study overall: Reportedly, fewer N-insertions than the approximately 600-donor mean appeared in an Asian-associated ancestry cluster in a later analysis. In vitro testing confirmed three CMV-associated chains as specific for CMV antigens. Reports described diagnosis of cytomegalovirus status by the classifier as highly specific and sensitive. Clonal expansion, a later analysis showed, was greater in HLA-associated TCR beta chains than in equally common others.

PCR amplification relied on 60 Vbeta primers (plus 13 Jbeta primers). Some clones are missing from TCRdb's copy, which holds only in-frame ones; the method was immunoSEQ multiplex PCR. The repertoire consists of approximately 170,000 clones, with around 62% occurring once and the leading ten covering 2.5% to 3%. The chain joins TRBV7-2 to TRBJ2-1, with D possibly matching TRBD2 (6 bases). The sample taken for sequencing was PBMCs. The origin of this receptor is a man in his forties in good health and CMV-seronegative. The CDR3 region has the DNA TGTGCCAGCAGCTCCCCGGGACTTTACAATGAGCAGTTCTTC. Its translation: CASSSPGLYNEQFF.